The text below deals with one TCR beta chain. Its cognate antigen is unknown. This record belongs to a study of T-cell memory formation after mild COVID-19. The germline gives CDR1 SEHNR, CDR2 FQNEAQ (reference sequence). The CDR3 length is 15 residues. Trimming removed 3 bases from V and 3 bases from J; junction bases left unmatched: 6. 5'RACE with constant-segment primers yielded barcoded, UMI-tagged TCR alpha and TCR beta cDNA libraries. In TCRdb, the 5' RACE reads were re-called with MiXCR into one record per CDR3 protein. The profile shows approximately 250,000 distinct CDR3 sequences, 16% of them singletons. Study-level findings and limits: Several responding clones turned up in pre-infection memory, indicating that cross-reactive memory may have taken part.

This receptor was obtained from a man younger than 30 who had mild COVID-19 (a few samples of this study predate the infection). Cell type and time point are not known. The sample consisted of PBMCs or a T cell subset sorted from them (not recorded which). The J gene is TRBJ2-7, the V gene TRBV7-9; 9 bases agree with TRBD1. CDR3 sequence: CASSFPGQGRYEQYF. In DNA form, the CDR3 reads TGTGCCAGCAGCTTTCCGGGACAGGGACGCTACGAGCAGTACTTC.